This T cell receptor beta chain was sequenced in a study of cytomegalovirus exposure and HLA in healthy donors. Points on this clone: Its antigen is not identified. Different DNA sequences within this sample yield the same CDR3.

Study-level points and caveats: The CMV antigen specificity of three CMV-associated chains was confirmed through in vitro analysis. Among TCR beta chains, those listed as cytomegalovirus-associated numbered about 160. Indistinguishable V segments, including TRBV6-2 and TRBV6-3, were excluded.

Primers: 60 Vbeta forward and 13 Jbeta reverse. Sequenced by immunoSEQ multiplex PCR; TCRdb stores in-frame clones only, minus some. The sample consists of over 100,000 clones, around four fifths of them appearing once. CDR1 is SNHLY and CDR2 is FYNNEI in the germline V gene. V shed 6 bases and J shed 3 bases, with 6 bases lying between them. This CDR3 is built from 11 residues. Sampled while nominally healthy, donors likely had unrecorded immune exposures. Sequenced: PBMCs. The TCR comes from a man under 40 in good health and CMV-seronegative. This chain joins TRBV2 and TRBJ2-7; perhaps TRBD1 as D (6 bases). In DNA form, the CDR3 reads TGTGCCAGCAGAGGGGGCTACGAGCAGTACTTC. It specifies CASRGGYEQYF.